The present T cell receptor beta chain was sequenced within a study of CD8 T cells in ankylosing spondylitis. Germline V lookup: CDR1 DFQATT, CDR2 SNEGSKA (reference sequence). This CDR3 has 12 residues. V was clipped by 6 bases and J by 5 bases; unmatched bases: 3. TCRdb fed the 5' RACE reads into MiXCR, producing one record per CDR3 protein. The sample yields some 15,000 distinct CDR3 sequences, roughly 8.2% seen once. This clonotype qualifies as medium-sized. The sequence was obtained from a male donor with ankylosing spondylitis or in good health (not recorded which). Sequenced: blood. This sequence joins TRBV20-1 and TRBJ2-7, with 11 bases aligning to TRBD1. CDR3 loop: CSAWDRGNEQYF. Written as DNA, the CDR3 is TGCAGTGCCTGGGACAGGGGGAACGAGCAGTACTTC.